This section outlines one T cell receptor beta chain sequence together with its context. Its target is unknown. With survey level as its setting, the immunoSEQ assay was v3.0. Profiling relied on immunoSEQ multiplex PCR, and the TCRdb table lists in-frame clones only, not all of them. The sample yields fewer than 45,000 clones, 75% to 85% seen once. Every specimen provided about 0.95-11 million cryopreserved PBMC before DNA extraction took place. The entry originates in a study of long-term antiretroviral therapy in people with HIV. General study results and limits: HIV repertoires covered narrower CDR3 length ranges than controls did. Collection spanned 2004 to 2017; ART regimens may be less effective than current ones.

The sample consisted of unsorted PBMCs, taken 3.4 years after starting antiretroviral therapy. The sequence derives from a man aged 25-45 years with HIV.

The CDR3 DNA is TGTGCCAGCAGCCCTCAGACTAGCGGGAGTTACAATGAGCAGTTCTTC. Translation gives CASSPQTSGSYNEQFF. The rearrangement links TRBV7-8 to TRBJ2-1; TRBD2 matches at 12 bases. This CDR3 comprises 16 residues. V lost 5 bases, J lost 4 bases, and 6 bases stayed unmatched. CDR1 is SGHVS, CDR2 FQNEAQ, per germline.